This entry concerns a single TCR beta chain. Its matching antigen is unknown. These data originate in a study of OX40 agonist ivuxolimab in advanced cancers. Study summary: The dose-escalation cohort was about 83% male, with a mean age of 60 years, ranging roughly 20 to 90. Patients with prior anti-PD-1, anti-PD-L1 or anti-CTLA-4 therapy were eligible; 40% had some.

The CDR3 extends over 16 amino acids. J was trimmed by 2 bases and V by 3 bases; bases with no gene match: 8. CDR1 LNHDA and CDR2 SQIVND come from the germline V gene (reference sequence). General study points: Clones of CD4+ and CD8+ blood T cells grew by week 6 at doses of 0.1 to 3.0 mg/kg.

Produced via immunoSEQ multiplex PCR; TCRdb's table is partial and in-frame only. Among 55,000 to 75,000 clones listed, approximately 90% were seen once. The source material was CD4+ or CD8+ T cells sorted from blood, sampled in a trial of the OX40 agonist ivuxolimab. The TCR comes from an adult with an advanced solid tumor such as melanoma, head and neck, liver or kidney cancer. J is TRBJ2-3 and V is TRBV19; 7 nucleotides agree with TRBD1. The CDR3 protein is CASSIDRVQVTDTQYF. The CDR3 nucleotides are TGTGCCAGTAGTATCGACAGGGTTCAGGTCACAGATACGCAGTATTTT.